These 14 T cell receptor beta chains share one sample of origin, sequenced in a study of T cell responses to AZD1222 COVID-19 vaccine. Produced via immunoSEQ multiplex PCR; TCRdb's table is partial and in-frame only. The sample includes under 95,000 clones, around 86% of them seen just once. Specimen: peripheral blood, collected on day 0 of AZD1222 vaccination. Receptors were obtained from an adult in good health.

The rearrangement joins TRBV11-3 to TRBJ2-2; tentatively, D is TRBD2 (7 bases). The CDR3 totals 16 residues. Trimming took off 4 bases at V and 6 bases at J, with 18 bases between the two ends. Germline V gene lookup returns CDR1 SGHNT and CDR2 YENEEA. The DNA of the CDR3 is TGTGCCAGCAGCTCAGGGGAGGGGAGGGGATCCGGGGAGCTGTTTTTT. Translation gives CASSSGEGRGSGELFF.

This clone came up once. The chain links TRBV4-1 to TRBJ2-7; D ambiguous. CDR1 is MGHRA, CDR2 YSYEKL, per germline. Deletions cut 0 bases from V and 2 bases from J, with 5 bases between. The CDR3 is 13 residues long. The CDR3 loop reads CASSQDLAYEQYF. In DNA, the CDR3 is TGCGCCAGCAGCCAAGACCTTGCCTACGAGCAGTACTTC.

The chain uses TRBV19 and TRBJ1-5, with no clear D. This CDR3 is 15 amino acids long. Trimming stripped 4 bases from V and 3 bases from J, with 13 bases between. Germline CDR1 LNHDA, CDR2 SQIVND (reference sequence). The CDR3 region has the DNA TGTGCCAGTAGTAAGCCTACGGGCGCCAATCAGCCCCAGCATTTT. It specifies CASSKPTGANQPQHF.

V is TRBV30 and J is TRBJ2-2, with D perhaps TRBD1 (6 bases). The CDR3 runs to 14 residues. The germline gives CDR1 GTSNPN, CDR2 SVGIG (reference sequence). Trimming left V 6 bases short and J 5 bases short, with 16 bases between. The CDR3 loop is CACSWGRRTGELFF. The DNA for the CDR3 is TGTGCCTGCTCCTGGGGGCGGCGAACCGGGGAGCTGTTTTTT.

The chain uses TRBV11-2 and TRBJ2-3; 7 positions agree with TRBD2. The CDR3 runs 14 residues. V lost 6 bases to trimming and J lost 0 bases; unmatched junction nucleotides: 3. Germline CDR1 is SGHAT and CDR2 is FQNNGV. The DNA for the CDR3 is TGTGCCAGCAGAGAACTAGCGAGCACAGATACGCAGTATTTT. Protein sequence: CASRELASTDTQYF.

J is TRBJ1-2 and V is TRBV5-1; D is ambiguous. CDR3 size: 16 residues. Per the germline V gene, CDR1 is SGHRS and CDR2 is YFSETQ. Trimming shortened V by 4 bases and J by 2 bases, and 18 bases separated the two germline ends. CDR3 DNA sequence: TGCGCCAGCAGCCCTCAGGTGAGGGCACAGAACTATGGCTACACCTTC. It encodes CASSPQVRAQNYGYTF.

This clone was recorded once. CDR3 loop: CSVVRYGALTEGKNIQYF. CDR3 bases: TGCAGCGTTGTTCGATACGGGGCCCTGACTGAGGGCAAAAACATTCAGTACTTC. The chain recombines TRBV29-1 with TRBJ2-4; TRBD1 or TRBD2 may be the D gene (5 bases each). Germline V lookup: CDR1 SQVTM, CDR2 ANQGSEA. The CDR3 is 18 residues long. Trimming took off 4 bases at V and 3 bases at J, with 25 bases between the two ends.

This rearrangement joins TRBV25-1 to TRBJ2-3; tentatively, D is TRBD1 (5 bases). Trimming removed 4 bases from V and 5 bases from J, with 22 bases in between. Looked up from germline, CDR1 is MGHDK and CDR2 is SYGVNS. The CDR3 is 17 residues long. DNA of the CDR3: TGTGCCAGCAGTGCCTCAGGGTTCCCACCTCATGAAGATACGCAGTATTTT. Amino acids: CASSASGFPPHEDTQYF.

The chain recombines TRBV7-2 with TRBJ1-2; 9 positions agree with TRBD1. CDR3 length: 15 residues. V trimming: 5 bases; J trimming: 4 bases; junction bases outside the gene matches: 8. CDR1 is SGHTA and CDR2 is FQGNSA in the germline V gene. CDR3 residues: CASSAGRGQGYGYTF. The CDR3 DNA is TGTGCCAGCAGCGCCGGCAGGGGACAGGGCTATGGCTACACCTTC.

The rearrangement uses TRBV5-1 and TRBJ2-3; 9 bases agree with TRBD2. Looked up from germline, CDR1 is SGHRS and CDR2 is YFSETQ. The V and J ends lost 6 bases and 1 base, in that order; junction bases with no gene match: 12. The CDR3 has 17 residues. CDR3 sequence reads: CASTTGNSGRGTDTQYF. The CDR3 nucleotides are TGCGCCAGCACAACCGGAAATAGCGGGAGAGGCACAGATACGCAGTATTTT.

This clone was seen more than once but under ten times. The V and J genes are TRBV6-4 and TRBJ2-7; a possible D gene is TRBD1 (5 bases). This CDR3 has 15 residues. Germline V gene sequence: CDR1 MRHNA, CDR2 SNTAGT. Trimming left V 10 bases short and J 1 base short, with 20 bases between. The chain's CDR3 is CATPREDTKSYEQYF. The CDR3 region has the DNA TGTGCCACCCCTCGAGAGGACACGAAATCCTACGAGCAGTACTTC.

The chain employs TRBV2 and TRBJ2-3, with TRBD2 identical over 10 bases. CDR1 and CDR2 (germline): SNHLY, FYNNEI. The CDR3 length is 14 residues. With V trimmed by 6 bases and J by 5 bases, 5 bases remained unmatched. The DNA of the CDR3 is TGTGCCAGCAGGGCACTAGCGGGGCAAGATACGCAGTATTTT. Protein product: CASRALAGQDTQYF.

The chain joins TRBV7-8 to TRBJ1-6, with 7 bases matching TRBD1. The germline gives CDR1 SGHVS, CDR2 FQNEAQ. Trimming removed 2 bases from V and 7 bases from J; junction bases left unmatched: 5. The length of the CDR3 is 15 residues. CDR3 sequence (DNA): TGTGCCAGCAGCTTATACAGGGGTGGGAATTCACCCCTCCACTTT. It encodes CASSLYRGGNSPLHF. The complete variable domain, with remaining parts taken from reference TRBV7-8 and TRBJ1-6, reads GAGVSQSPRYKVAKRGQDVALRCDPISGHVSLFWYQQALGQGPEFLTYFQNEAQLDKSGLPSDRFFAERPEGSVSTLKIQRTQQEDSAVYLCASSLYRGGNSPLHFGNGTRLTVT.

The chain recombines TRBV13 with TRBJ2-7, with 15 positions matching TRBD2. Unmatched junction bases numbered 1, after V lost 4 bases and J lost 6 bases. The CDR3 totals 14 residues. Germline CDR1 and CDR2: PRHDT and FYEKMQ (reference sequence). The CDR3 sequence is CASSWGLAGGEQYF. The CDR3 DNA reads as TGTGCCAGCAGCTGGGGACTAGCGGGAGGCGAGCAGTACTTC.